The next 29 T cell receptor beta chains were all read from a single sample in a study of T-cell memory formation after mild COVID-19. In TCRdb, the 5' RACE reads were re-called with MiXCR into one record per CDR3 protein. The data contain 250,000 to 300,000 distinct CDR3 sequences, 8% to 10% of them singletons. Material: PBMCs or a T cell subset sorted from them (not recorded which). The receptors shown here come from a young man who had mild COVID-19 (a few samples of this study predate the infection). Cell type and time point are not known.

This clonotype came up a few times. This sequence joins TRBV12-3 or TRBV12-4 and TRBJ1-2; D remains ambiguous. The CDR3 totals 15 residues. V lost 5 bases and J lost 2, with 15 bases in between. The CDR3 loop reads CASSVQSLANYGYTF. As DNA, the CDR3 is TGTGCCAGCAGTGTACAGTCCTTGGCCAACTATGGCTACACCTTC.

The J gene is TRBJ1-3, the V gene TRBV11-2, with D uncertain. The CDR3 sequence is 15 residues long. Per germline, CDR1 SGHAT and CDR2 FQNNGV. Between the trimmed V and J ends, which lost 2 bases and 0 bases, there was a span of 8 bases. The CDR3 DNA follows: TGTGCCAGCAGCTTATACGAAATCTCTGGAAACACCATATATTTT. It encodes CASSLYEISGNTIYF.

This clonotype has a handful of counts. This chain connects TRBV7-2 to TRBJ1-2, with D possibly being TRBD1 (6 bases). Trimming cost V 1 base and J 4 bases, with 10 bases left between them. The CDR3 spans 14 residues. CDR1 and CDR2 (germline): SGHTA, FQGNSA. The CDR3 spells CASSLGRQVYGYTF. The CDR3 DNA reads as TGTGCCAGCAGCTTAGGCCGACAGGTCTATGGCTACACCTTC.

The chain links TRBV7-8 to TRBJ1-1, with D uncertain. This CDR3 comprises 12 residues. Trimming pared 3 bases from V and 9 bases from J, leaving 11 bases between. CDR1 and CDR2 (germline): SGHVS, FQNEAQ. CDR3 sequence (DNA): TGTGCCAGCAGCTTTACGGGTGGTAAAGCTTTCTTT. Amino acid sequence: CASSFTGGKAFF.

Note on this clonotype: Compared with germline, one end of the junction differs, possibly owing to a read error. The CDR3 DNA sequence: TGCGACAGCAGCCAAGCCGGGGCCCTGGATACGCAGTATTTT. It encodes CDSSQAGALDTQYF. J is TRBJ2-3 and V is TRBV4-3; D assignment may be TRBD1 or TRBD2 (5 bases each). Germline CDR1 is LGHNA and CDR2 is YSLEER. This CDR3 comprises 14 residues.

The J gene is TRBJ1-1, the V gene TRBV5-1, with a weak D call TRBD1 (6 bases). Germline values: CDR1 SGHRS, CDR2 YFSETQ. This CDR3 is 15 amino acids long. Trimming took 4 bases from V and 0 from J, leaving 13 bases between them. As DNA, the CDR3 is TGCGCCAGCAGCCACGGACAGCAACTGAACACTGAAGCTTTCTTT. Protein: CASSHGQQLNTEAFF.

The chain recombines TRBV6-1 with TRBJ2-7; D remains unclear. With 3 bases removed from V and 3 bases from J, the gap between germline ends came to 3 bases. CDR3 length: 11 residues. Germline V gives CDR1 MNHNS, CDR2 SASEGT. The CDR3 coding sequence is TGTGCCAGCAGTGACTTCTACGAGCAGTACGTC. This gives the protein CASSDFYEQYV.

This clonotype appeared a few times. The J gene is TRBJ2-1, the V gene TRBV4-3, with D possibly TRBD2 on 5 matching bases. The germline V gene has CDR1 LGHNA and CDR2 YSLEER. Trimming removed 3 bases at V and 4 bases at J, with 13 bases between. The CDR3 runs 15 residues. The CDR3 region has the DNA TGCGCCAGCAGCCACCAGCTGACTACGTACAATGAGCAGTTCTTC. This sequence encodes CASSHQLTTYNEQFF.

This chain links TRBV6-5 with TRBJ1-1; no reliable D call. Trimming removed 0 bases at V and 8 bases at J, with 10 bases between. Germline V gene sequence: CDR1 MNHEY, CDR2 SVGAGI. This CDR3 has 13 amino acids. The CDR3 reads CASSYSIRQEAFF. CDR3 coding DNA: TGTGCCAGCAGTTACTCGATCCGTCAGGAAGCTTTCTTT.

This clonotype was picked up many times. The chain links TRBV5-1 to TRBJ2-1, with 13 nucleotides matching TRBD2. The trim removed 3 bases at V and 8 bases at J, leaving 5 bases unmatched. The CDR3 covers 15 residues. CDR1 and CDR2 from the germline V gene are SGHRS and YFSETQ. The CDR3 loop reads CASSSTSGGADEQFF. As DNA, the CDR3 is TGCGCCAGCAGCTCAACTAGCGGGGGGGCCGATGAGCAGTTCTTC.

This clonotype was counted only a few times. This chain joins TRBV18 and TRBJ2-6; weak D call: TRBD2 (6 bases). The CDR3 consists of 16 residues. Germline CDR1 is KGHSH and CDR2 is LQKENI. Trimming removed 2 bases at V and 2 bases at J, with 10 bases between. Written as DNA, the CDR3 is TGTGCCAGCTCACCAGTCGGGGAGGCTGGGGCCAACGTCCTGACTTTC. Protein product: CASSPVGEAGANVLTF.

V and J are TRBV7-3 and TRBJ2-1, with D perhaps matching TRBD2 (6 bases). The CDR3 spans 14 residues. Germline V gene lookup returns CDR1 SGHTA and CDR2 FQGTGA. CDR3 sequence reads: CASRRDGTYNEQFF. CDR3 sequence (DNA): TGTGCTTCAAGGAGGGATGGCACCTACAATGAGCAGTTCTTC.

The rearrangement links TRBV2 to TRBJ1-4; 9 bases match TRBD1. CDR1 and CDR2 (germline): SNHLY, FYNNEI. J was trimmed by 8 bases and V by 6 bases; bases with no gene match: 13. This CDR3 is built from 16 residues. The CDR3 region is CASRGGQGQVAEKLFF. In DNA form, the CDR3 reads TGTGCCAGCAGGGGGGGACAGGGCCAGGTTGCGGAAAAACTGTTTTTT. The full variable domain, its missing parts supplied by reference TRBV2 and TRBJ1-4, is EPEVTQTPSHQVTQMGQEVILRCVPISNHLYFYWYRQILGQKVEFLVSFYNNEISEKSEIFDDQFSVERPDGSNFTLKIRSTKLEDSAMYFCASRGGQGQVAEKLFFGSGTQLSVL.

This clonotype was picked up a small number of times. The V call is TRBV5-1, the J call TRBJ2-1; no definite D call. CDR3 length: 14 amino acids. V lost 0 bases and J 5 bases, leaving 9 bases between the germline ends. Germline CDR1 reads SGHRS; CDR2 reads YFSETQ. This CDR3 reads CASSLAVQNNEQFF. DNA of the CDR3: TGCGCCAGCAGCTTGGCCGTCCAAAACAATGAGCAGTTCTTC.

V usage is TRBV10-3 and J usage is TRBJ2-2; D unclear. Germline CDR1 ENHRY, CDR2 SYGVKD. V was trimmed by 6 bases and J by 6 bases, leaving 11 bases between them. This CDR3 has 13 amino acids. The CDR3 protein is CAIRSDGSGELFF. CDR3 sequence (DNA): TGTGCCATCAGAAGCGACGGGTCCGGGGAGCTGTTTTTT.

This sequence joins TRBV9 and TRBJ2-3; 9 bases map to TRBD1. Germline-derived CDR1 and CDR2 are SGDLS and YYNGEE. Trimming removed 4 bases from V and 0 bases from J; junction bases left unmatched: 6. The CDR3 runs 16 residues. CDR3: CASSPGTGWSTDTQYF. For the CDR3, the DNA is TGTGCCAGCAGCCCCGGGACAGGGTGGAGCACAGATACGCAGTATTTT.

DNA of the CDR3: TGTGCCAGCAGCCAAGATGTGCAAAACATTCAGTACTTC. Translating it yields CASSQDVQNIQYF. This chain connects TRBV14 to TRBJ2-4; D is unresolved. Trimming cost V 0 bases and J 5 bases, with 5 bases left between them. The CDR3 is 13 residues long. Germline values: CDR1 SGHDN, CDR2 FVKESK.

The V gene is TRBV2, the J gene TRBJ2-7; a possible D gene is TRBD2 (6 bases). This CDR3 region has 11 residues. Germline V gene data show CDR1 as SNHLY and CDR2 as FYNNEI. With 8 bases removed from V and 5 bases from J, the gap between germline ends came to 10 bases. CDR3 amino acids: CASGRRDEQYV. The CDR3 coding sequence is TGTGCCAGCGGGAGGAGGGACGAGCAGTACGTC.

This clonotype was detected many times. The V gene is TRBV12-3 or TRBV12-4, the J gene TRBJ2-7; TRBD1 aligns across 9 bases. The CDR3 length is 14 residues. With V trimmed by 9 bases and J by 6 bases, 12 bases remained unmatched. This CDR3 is CASSRAGQGIEQYF. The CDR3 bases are TGTGCCAGTTCCAGGGCCGGACAGGGGATCGAGCAGTACTTC.

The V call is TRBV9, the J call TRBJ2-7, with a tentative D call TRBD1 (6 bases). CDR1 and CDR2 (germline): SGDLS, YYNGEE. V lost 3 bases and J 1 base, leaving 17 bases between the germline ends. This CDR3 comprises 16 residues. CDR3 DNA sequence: TGTGCCAGCAGCGCCCATACAGGGCTGGATTCCTACGAGCAGTACTTC. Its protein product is CASSAHTGLDSYEQYF.

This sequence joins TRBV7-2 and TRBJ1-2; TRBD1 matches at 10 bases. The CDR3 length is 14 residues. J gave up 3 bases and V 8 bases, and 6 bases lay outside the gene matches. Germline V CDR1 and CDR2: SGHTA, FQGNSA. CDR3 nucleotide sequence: TGTGCCAGCGCACGACAGGGGGCGGACTATGGCTACACCTTC. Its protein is CASARQGADYGYTF.

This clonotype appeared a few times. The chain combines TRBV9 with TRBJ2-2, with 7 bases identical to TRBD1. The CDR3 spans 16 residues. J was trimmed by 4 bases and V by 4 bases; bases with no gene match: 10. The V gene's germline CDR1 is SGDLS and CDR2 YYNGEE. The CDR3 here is CASSTSGGPGTGELFF. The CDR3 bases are TGTGCCAGCAGCACCTCAGGGGGTCCGGGCACCGGGGAGCTGTTTTTT.

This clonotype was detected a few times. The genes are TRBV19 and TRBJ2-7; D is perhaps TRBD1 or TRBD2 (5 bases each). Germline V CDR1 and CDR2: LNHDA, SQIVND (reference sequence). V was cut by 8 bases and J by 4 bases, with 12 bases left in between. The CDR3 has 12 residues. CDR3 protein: CASGGDTYEQYF. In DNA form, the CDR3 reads TGTGCCAGTGGGGGAGACACGTACGAGCAGTACTTC.

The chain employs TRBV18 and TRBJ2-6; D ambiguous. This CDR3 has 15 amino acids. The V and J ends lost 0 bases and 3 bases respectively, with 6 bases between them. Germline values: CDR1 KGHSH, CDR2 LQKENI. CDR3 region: CASSPPGVGANVLTF. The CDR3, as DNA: TGTGCCAGCTCACCACCGGGCGTTGGGGCCAACGTCCTGACTTTC.

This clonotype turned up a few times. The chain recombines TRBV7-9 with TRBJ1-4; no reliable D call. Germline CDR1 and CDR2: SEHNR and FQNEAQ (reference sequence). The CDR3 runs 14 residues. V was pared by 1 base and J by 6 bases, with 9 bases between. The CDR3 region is CASSLDSRDEKLFF. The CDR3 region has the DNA TGTGCCAGCAGCTTAGACAGTCGAGATGAAAAACTGTTTTTT.

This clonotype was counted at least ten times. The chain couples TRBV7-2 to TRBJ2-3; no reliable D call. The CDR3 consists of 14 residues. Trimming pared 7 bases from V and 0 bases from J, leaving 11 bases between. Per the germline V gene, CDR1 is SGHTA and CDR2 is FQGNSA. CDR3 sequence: CASTGWASTDTQYF. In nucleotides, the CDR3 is TGTGCCAGCACCGGATGGGCTAGCACAGATACGCAGTATTTT.

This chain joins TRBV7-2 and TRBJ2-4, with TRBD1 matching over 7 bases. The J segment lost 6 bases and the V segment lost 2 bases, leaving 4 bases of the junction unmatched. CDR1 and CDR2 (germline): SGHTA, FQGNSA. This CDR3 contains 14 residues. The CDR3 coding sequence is TGTGCCAGCAGCTTACAGACAGGGAGAAACATTCAGTACTTC. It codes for CASSLQTGRNIQYF.

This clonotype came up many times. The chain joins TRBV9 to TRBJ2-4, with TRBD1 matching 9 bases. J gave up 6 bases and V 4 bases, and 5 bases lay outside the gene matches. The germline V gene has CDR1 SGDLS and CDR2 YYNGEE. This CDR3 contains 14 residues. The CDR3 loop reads CASSSRTGVNIQYF. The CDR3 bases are TGTGCCAGCAGCTCGCGGACAGGGGTAAACATTCAGTACTTC.

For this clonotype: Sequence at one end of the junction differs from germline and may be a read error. Written as DNA, the CDR3 is TGTGCCAGCGATGGGATATCTAACTTTGGAAATGAGAAATTAACCTTT. Its translation: CASDGISNFGNEKLTF. J is TRBJ1-5 and V is TRBV6-4, with D hard to call. Germline V CDR1 and CDR2: MRHNA, SNTAGT. The CDR3 extends over 16 amino acids.